The present T cell receptor (beta chain) was sequenced within a study of T cells after yellow fever vaccination. This clonotype was counted many times. Study-wide points: Re-detected after boosting: most primary clones, 96% of CD4 and about 89% of CD8.

J was trimmed by 6 bases and V by 1 base; bases with no gene match: 4. The CDR3 totals 13 residues. The germline V gene encodes CDR1 DFQATT and CDR2 SNEGSKA (reference sequence). MiXCR was run by TCRdb on the 5' RACE reads, yielding one entry per CDR3 protein. The data contain 45,000 to 75,000 distinct CDR3 sequences, 5% to 6.5% of them seen just once; the ten biggest clones take up roughly 31%. The rearrangement joins TRBV20-1 to TRBJ1-2; TRBD1 aligns across 8 bases. This TCR derives from a man in his late teens or twenties who received the YFV17D yellow fever vaccine. Sequencing was performed on PBMCs, either bulk or a sorted T-cell subset (CD4+, CD8+, memory, or dextramer-sorted; not recorded which), taken on the day of the yellow fever booster vaccination. The CDR3 DNA reads as TGCAGTGCTAGAGCGGCAGGGGGCCATGGCTACACCTTC. Encoded protein: CSARAAGGHGYTF.